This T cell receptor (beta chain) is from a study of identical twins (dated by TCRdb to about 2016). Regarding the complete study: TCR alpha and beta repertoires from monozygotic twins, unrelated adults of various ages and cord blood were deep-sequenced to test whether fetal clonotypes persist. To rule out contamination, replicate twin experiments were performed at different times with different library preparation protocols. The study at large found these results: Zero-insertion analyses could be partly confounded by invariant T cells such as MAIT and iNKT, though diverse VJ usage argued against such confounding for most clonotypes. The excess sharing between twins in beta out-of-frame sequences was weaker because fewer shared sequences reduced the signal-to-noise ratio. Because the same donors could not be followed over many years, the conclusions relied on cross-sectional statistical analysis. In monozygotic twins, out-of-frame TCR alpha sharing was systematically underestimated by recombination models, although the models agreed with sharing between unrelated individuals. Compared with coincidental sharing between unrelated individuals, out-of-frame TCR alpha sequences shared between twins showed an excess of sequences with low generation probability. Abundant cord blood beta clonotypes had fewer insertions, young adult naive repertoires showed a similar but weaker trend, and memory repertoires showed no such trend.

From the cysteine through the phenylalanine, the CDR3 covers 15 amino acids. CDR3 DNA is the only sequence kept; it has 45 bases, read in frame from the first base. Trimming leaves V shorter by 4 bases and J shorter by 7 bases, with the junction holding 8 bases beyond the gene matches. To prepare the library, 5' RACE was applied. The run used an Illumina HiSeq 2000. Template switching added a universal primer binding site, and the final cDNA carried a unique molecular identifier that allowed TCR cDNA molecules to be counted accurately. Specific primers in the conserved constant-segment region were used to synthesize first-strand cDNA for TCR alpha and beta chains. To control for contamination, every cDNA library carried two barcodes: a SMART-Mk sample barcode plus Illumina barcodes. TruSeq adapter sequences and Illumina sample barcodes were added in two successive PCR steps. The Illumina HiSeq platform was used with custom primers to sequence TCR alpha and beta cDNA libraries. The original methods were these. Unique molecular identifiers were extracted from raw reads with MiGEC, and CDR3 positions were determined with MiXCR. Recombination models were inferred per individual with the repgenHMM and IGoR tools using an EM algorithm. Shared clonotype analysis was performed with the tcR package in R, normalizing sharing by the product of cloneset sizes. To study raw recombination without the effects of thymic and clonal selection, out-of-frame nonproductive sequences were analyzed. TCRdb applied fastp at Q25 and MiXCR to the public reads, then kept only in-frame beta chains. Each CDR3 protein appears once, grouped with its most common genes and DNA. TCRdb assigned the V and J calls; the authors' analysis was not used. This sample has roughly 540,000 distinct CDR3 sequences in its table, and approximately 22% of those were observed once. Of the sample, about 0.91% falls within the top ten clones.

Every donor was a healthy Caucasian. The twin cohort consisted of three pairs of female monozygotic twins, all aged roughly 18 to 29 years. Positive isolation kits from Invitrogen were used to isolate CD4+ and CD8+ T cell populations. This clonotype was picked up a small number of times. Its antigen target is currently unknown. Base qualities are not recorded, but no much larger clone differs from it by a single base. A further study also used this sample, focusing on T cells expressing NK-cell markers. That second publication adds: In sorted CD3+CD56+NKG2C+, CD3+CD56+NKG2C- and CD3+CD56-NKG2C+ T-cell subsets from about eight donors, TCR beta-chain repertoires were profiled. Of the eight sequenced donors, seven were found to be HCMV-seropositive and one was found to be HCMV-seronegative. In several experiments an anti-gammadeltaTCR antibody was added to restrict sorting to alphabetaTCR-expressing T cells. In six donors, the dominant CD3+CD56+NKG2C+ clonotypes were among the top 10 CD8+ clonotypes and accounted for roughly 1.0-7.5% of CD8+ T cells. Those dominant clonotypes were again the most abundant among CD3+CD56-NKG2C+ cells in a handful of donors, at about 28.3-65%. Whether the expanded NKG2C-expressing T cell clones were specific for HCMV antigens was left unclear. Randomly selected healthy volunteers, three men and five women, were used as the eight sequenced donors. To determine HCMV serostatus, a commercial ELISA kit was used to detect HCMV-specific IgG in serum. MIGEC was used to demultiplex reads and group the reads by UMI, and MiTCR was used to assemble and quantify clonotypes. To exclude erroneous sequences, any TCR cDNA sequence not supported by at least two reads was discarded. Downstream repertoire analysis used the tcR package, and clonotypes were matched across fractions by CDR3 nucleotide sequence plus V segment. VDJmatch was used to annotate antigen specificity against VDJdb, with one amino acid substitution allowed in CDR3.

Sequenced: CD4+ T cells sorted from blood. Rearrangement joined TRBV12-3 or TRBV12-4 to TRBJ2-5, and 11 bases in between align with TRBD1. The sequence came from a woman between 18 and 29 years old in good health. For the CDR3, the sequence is CASSSRDRGGGTQYF. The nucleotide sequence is TGTGCCAGCAGTTCCCGGGACAGGGGGGGTGGGACCCAGTACTTC.